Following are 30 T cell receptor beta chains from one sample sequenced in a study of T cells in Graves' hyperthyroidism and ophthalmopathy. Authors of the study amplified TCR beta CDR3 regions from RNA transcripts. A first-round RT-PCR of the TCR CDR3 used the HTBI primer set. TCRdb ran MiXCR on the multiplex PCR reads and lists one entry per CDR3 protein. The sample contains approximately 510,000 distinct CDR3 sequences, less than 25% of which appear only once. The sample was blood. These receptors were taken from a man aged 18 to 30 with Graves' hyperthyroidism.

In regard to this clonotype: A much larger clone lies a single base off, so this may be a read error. The CDR3 loop is CASSEPPRDGELFF. The CDR3, as DNA: TGTGCCAGCAGTGAGCCCCCGAGGGACGGGGAGCTGTTTTTT. V gene TRBV25-1 combines with J gene TRBJ2-2; D may be TRBD2 (5 bases). There are 14 residues in the CDR3. Germline V CDR1 and CDR2: MGHDK, SYGVNS. V lost 3 bases and J 7 bases, leaving 12 bases between the germline ends. Looking up the rest from reference TRBV25-1 and TRBJ2-2 gives the full variable domain: EADIYQTPRYLVIGTGKKITLECSQTMGHDKMYWYQQDPGMELHLIHYSYGVNSTEKGDLSSESTVSRIRTEHFPLTLESARPSHTSQYLCASSEPPRDGELFFGEGSRLTVL.

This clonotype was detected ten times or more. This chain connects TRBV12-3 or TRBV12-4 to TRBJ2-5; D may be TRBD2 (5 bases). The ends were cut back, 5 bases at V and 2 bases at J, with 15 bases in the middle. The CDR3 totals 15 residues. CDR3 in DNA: TGTGCCAGCAGTCTAGACGGACTTCCTCAAGAGACCCAGTACTTC. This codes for CASSLDGLPQETQYF.

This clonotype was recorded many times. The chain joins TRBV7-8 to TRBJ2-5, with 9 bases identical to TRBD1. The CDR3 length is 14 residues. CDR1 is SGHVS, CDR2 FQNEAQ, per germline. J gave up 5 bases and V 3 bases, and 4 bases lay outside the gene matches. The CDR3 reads CASSFTGGAETQYF. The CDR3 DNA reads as TGTGCCAGCAGCTTTACAGGGGGCGCGGAGACCCAGTACTTC.

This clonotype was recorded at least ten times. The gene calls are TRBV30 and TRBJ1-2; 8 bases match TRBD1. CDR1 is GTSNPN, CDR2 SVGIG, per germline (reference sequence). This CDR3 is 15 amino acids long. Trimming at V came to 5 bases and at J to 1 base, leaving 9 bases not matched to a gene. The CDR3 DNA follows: TGTGCCTGGGCTGGGACAGGCAACTTTAACTATGGCTACACCTTC. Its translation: CAWAGTGNFNYGYTF.

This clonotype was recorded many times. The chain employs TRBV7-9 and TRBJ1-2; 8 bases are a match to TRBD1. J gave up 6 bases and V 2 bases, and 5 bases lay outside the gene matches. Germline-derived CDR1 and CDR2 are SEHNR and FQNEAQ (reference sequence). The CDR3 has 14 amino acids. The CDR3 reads CASSLLGTGHGYTF. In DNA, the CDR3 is TGTGCCAGCAGCTTATTGGGGACAGGACATGGCTACACCTTC.

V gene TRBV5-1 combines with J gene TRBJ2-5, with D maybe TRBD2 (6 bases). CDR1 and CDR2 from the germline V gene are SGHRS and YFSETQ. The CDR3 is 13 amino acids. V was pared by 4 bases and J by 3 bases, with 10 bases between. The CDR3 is CASSISGEETQYF. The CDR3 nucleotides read TGCGCCAGCAGCATTAGCGGAGAAGAGACCCAGTACTTC.

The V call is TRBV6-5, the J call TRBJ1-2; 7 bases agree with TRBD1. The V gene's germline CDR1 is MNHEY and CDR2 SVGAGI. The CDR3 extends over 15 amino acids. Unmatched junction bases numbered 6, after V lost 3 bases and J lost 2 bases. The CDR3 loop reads CASSYSSRGNYGYTF. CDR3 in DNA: TGTGCCAGCAGTTATTCTAGCAGGGGGAACTATGGCTACACCTTC.

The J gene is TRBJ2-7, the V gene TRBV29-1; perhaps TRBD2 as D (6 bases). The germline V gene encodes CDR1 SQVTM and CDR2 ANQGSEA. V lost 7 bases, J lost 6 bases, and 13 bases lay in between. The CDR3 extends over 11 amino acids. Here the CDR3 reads CSARTTTEQYF. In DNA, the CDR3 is TGCAGCGCCCGGACTACGACCGAGCAGTACTTC.

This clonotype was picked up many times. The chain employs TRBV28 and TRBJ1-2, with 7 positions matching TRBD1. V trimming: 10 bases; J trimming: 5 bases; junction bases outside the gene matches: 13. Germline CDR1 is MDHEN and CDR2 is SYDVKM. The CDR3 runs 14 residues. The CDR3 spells CATTEGQISYGYTF. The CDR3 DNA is TGTGCCACCACGGAGGGACAGATTTCTTATGGCTACACCTTC.

The CDR3 reads CASRLRGAHEQYF. The DNA for the CDR3 is TGTGCCAGCAGGTTGAGAGGGGCCCACGAGCAGTACTTC. The chain carries TRBV6-1 and TRBJ2-7; D tentatively fits TRBD1 or TRBD2 (5 bases each). Trimming left V 6 bases short and J 5 bases short, with 14 bases between. The CDR3 runs 13 residues. Germline V gene data show CDR1 as MNHNS and CDR2 as SASEGT.

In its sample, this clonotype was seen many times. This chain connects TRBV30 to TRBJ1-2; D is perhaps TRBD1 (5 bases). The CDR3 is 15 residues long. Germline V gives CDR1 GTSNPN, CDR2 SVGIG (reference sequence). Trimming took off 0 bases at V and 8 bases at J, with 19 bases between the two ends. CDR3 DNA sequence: TGTGCCTGGAGTGTCAAGAGCAGAGAGGGGAAGGGCTACACCTTC. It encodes CAWSVKSREGKGYTF.

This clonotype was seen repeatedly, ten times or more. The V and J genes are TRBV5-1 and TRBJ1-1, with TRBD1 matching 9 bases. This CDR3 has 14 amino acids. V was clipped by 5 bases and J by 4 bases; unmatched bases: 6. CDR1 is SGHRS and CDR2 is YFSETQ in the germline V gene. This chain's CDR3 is CASSSGQGPTEAFF. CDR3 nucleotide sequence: TGCGCCAGCAGTTCCGGACAGGGGCCCACTGAAGCTTTCTTT.

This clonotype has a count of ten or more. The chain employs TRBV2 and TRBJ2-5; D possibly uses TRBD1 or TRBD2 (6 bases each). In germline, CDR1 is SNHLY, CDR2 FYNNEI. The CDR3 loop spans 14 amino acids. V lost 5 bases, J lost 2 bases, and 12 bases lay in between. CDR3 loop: CASSSWRGQETQYF. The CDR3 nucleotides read TGTGCCAGCAGTTCTTGGAGGGGGCAAGAGACCCAGTACTTC.

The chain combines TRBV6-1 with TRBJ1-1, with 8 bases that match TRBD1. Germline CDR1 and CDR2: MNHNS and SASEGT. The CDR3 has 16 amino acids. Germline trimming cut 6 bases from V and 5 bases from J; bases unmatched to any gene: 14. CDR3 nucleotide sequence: TGTGCCAGCAGAACCGGGACAGGATCATTAGGGACTGAAGCTTTCTTT. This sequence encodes CASRTGTGSLGTEAFF.

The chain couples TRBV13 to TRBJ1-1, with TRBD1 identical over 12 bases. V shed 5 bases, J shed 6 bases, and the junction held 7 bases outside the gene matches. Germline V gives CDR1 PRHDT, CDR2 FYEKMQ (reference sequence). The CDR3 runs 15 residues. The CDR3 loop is CASSQGQGAVAEAFF. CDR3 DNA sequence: TGTGCCAGCAGCCAGGGACAGGGGGCCGTAGCTGAAGCTTTCTTT.

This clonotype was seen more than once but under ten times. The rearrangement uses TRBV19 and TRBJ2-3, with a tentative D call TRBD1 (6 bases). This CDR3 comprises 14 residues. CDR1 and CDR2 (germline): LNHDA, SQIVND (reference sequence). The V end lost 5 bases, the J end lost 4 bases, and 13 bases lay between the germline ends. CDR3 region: CASSPPGHSDTQYF. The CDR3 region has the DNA TGTGCCAGTAGTCCGCCGGGACATTCAGATACGCAGTATTTT.

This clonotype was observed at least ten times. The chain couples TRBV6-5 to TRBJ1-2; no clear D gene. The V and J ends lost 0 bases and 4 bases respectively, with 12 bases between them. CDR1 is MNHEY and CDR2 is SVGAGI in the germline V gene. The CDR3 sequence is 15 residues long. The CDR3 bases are TGTGCCAGCAGTTACTCCGGCCCGGGGAGCTATGGCTACACCTTC. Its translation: CASSYSGPGSYGYTF.

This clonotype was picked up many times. Written as DNA, the CDR3 is TGTGCCAGCACCCCCCAGGCGGGGGAAAGTGAAGCTTTCTTT. This gives the protein CASTPQAGESEAFF. This chain connects TRBV6-1 to TRBJ1-1; possibly TRBD1 for D (5 bases). The length of the CDR3 is 14 residues. Germline loops: CDR1 MNHNS, CDR2 SASEGT. The V and J ends lost 7 bases and 7 bases respectively, with 19 bases between them.

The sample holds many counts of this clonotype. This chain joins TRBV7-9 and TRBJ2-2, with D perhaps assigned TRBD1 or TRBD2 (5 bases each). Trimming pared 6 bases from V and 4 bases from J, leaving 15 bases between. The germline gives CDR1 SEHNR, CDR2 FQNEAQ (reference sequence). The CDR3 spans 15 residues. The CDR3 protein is CASRGTALPTGELFF. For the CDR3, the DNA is TGTGCCAGCAGAGGGACGGCTTTACCCACCGGGGAGCTGTTTTTT. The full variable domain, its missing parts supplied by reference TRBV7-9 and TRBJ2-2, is DTGVSQNPRHKITKRGQNVTFRCDPISEHNRLYWYRQTLGQGPEFLTYFQNEAQLEKSRLLSDRFSAERPKGSFSTLEIQRTEQGDSAMYLCASRGTALPTGELFFGEGSRLTVL.

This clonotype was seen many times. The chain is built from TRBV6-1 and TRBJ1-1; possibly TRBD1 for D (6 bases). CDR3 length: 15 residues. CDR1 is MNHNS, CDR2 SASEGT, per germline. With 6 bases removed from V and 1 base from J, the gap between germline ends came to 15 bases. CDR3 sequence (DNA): TGTGCCAGCAGAGACAGGAGAACTTCGAACACTGAAGCTTTCTTT. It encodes CASRDRRTSNTEAFF.

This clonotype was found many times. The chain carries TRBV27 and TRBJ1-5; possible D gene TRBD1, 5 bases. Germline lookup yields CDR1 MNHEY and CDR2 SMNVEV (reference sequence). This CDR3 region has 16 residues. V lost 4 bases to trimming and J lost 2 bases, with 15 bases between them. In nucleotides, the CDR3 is TGTGCCAGCAGTTCATTGGGGACCGGCGGCAATCAGCCCCAGCATTTT. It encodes CASSSLGTGGNQPQHF.

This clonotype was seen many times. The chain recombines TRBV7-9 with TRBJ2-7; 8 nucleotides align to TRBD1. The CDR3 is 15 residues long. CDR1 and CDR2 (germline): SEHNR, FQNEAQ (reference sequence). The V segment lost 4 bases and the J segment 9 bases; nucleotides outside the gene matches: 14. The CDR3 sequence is CASSWIPGGETGQYF. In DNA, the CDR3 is TGTGCCAGCAGCTGGATTCCAGGGGGCGAGACGGGGCAGTACTTC.

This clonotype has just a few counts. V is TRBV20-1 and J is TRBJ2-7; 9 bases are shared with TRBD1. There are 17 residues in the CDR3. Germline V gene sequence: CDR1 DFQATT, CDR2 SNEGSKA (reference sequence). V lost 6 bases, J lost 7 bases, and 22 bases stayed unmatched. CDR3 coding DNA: TGCAGTGCCGAAACCGCCACCGGGACAGGGTCCTTTGGGGAGCAGTACTTC. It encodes CSAETATGTGSFGEQYF.

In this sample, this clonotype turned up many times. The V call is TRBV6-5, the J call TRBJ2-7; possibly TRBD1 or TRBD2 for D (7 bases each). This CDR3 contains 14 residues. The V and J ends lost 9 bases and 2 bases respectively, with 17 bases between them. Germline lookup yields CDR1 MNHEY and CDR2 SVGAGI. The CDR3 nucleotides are TGTGCCAGTTGGGGGAGGGACAGACCCTACGAGCAGTACTTC. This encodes CASWGRDRPYEQYF.

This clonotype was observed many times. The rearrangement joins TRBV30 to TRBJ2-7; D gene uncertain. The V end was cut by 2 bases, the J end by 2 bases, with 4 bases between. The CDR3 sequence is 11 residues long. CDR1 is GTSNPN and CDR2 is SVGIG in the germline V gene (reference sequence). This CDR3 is CAWSKPYEQYF. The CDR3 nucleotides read TGTGCCTGGAGTAAACCCTACGAGCAGTACTTC. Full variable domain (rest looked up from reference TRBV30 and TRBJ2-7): SQTIHQWPATLVQPVGSPLSLECTVEGTSNPNLYWYRQAAGRGLQLLFYSVGIGQISSEVPQNLSASRPQDRQFILSSKKLLLSDSGFYLCAWSKPYEQYFGPGTRLTVT.

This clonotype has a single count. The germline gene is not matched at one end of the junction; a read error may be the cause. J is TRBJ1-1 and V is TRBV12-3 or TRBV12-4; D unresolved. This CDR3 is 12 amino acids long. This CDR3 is CATNIDTADAFF. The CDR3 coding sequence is TGTGCCACTAATATAGATACGGCTGATGCTTTCTTT.

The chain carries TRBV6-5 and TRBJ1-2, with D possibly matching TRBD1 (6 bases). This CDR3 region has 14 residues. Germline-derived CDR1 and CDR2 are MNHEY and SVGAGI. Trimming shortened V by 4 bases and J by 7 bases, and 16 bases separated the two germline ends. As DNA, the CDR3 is TGTGCCAGCAGTTCACCCGGACGGGGGGCTGGCTACACCTTC. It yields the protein CASSSPGRGAGYTF.

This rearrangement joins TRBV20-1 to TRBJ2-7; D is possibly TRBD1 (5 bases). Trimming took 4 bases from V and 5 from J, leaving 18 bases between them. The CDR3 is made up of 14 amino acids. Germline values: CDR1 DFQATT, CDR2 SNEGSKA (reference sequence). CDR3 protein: CSATGKGLTDEQYF. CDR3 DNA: TGCAGTGCTACAGGGAAGGGGTTGACCGACGAGCAGTACTTC.

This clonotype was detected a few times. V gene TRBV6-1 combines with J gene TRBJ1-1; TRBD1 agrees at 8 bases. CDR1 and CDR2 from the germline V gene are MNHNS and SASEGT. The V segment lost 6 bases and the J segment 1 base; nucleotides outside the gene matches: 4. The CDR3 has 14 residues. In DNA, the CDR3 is TGTGCCAGCAGGCAGCAGGGGGCGAACACTGAAGCTTTCTTT. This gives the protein CASRQQGANTEAFF.

The CDR3 DNA follows: TGTGCCAGCAGTTACTCTAACAGGGGGAGAGGGGAGACCCAGTACTTC. Translated: CASSYSNRGRGETQYF. The chain joins TRBV6-5 to TRBJ2-5; 8 positions match TRBD1. The CDR3 consists of 16 residues. The V segment lost 0 bases and the J segment 5 bases; nucleotides outside the gene matches: 8. Germline V gene data show CDR1 as MNHEY and CDR2 as SVGAGI.